This T cell receptor (beta chain) originates from a study of T cells after somatic rescue of genetic block. The germline V gene encodes CDR1 SEHNR and CDR2 FQNEAQ (reference sequence). This CDR3 comprises 14 residues. V gave up 10 bases and J gave up 3 bases, with 18 bases separating them. This clone was seen once. The repertoire was sequenced with immunoSEQ multiplex PCR; TCRdb's copy has only in-frame clones and lacks some. The sample lists tens of thousands of clones, about nine tenths occurring once. The chain couples TRBV7-9 to TRBJ1-1; D remains unclear. This TCR derives from a young woman. The specimen sequenced was peripheral blood mononuclear cells (PBMCs). The CDR3 DNA sequence: TGTGCCACCCTCCCTGCGGCCGGCCACACTGAAGCTTTCTTT. This gives the protein CATLPAAGHTEAFF.